The next 18 T cell receptor beta chains were all read from a single sample in a study of cytomegalovirus exposure and HLA in healthy donors. The PCR ran on 60 Vbeta and 13 Jbeta primers. TCRdb keeps only in-frame clones here, not all; method: immunoSEQ multiplex PCR. The table shows 200,000 to 250,000 clones, with approximately 88% occurring only once. Sequencing used PBMCs. These receptors all stem from a boy younger than 10 in good health and CMV-seronegative.

The rearrangement joins TRBV5-1 to TRBJ1-6; no reliable D call. Trimming shortened V by 2 bases and J by 9 bases, and 12 bases separated the two germline ends. This CDR3 spans 14 amino acids. Germline CDR1 and CDR2: SGHRS and YFSETQ. The CDR3 DNA reads TGCGCCAGCAGCTTCGAGGAGTTCCTTTCACCCCTCCACTTT. This translates into CASSFEEFLSPLHF.

This clone was detected only once. The DNA for the CDR3 is TGTGCCTGGAGTGTACGACTAGCGTCCTCCTACGAGCAGTACTTC. It specifies CAWSVRLASSYEQYF. The V and J genes are TRBV30 and TRBJ2-7; 8 bases are a match to TRBD2. The CDR3 is 15 amino acids. J lost 0 bases, V lost 0 bases, and 4 bases had no gene match. The germline CDR1 and CDR2 sequences are GTSNPN and SVGIG (reference sequence).

The CDR3 nucleotides are TGTGCCAGTAGTAGGTACAGGGGCTATGGCTACACCTTC. As protein: CASSRYRGYGYTF. The chain is built from TRBV19 and TRBJ1-2, with 7 bases lining up with TRBD1. The CDR3 is 13 residues long. Germline CDR1 LNHDA, CDR2 SQIVND (reference sequence). With V trimmed by 4 bases and J by 4 bases, 3 bases remained unmatched.

As for this clone: The same CDR3 arises from other DNA sequences in this sample as well. The CDR3 region has the DNA TGCGCCAGCAGCTTGGGGGACTCAAGCAATCAGCCCCAGCATTTT. It specifies CASSLGDSSNQPQHF. The J gene is TRBJ1-5, the V gene TRBV5-1; TRBD1 might be the D (5 bases). V shed 0 bases and J shed 1 base, with 8 bases lying between them. CDR1 SGHRS and CDR2 YFSETQ come from the germline V gene. The CDR3 contains 15 residues.

The rearrangement joins TRBV7-9 to TRBJ2-5, with 13 bases fitting TRBD2. CDR3 length equals 17 residues. Germline V gene sequence: CDR1 SEHNR, CDR2 FQNEAQ (reference sequence). The V gene end was trimmed by 2 bases and the J gene end by 2 bases; junction bases not matched to a gene: 5. In nucleotides, the CDR3 is TGTGCCAGCAGCTTAAGACTAGCGGGAGGTGGTCAAGAGACCCAGTACTTC. This gives the protein CASSLRLAGGGQETQYF.

This chain joins TRBV5-6 and TRBJ1-1; a possible D gene is TRBD1 (5 bases). This CDR3 spans 16 amino acids. The germline gives CDR1 SGHDT, CDR2 YYEEEE. Trimming removed 3 bases from V and 2 bases from J, with 17 bases in between. CDR3 residues: CASSYLPGGENTEAFF. In DNA form, the CDR3 reads TGTGCCAGCAGCTACCTCCCCGGGGGGGAAAACACTGAAGCTTTCTTT.

The chain carries TRBV6-6 and TRBJ2-7, with D hard to call. Germline V gene sequence: CDR1 MNHNY, CDR2 SVGAGI (reference sequence). V lost 0 bases and J lost 6, with 12 bases in between. The CDR3 totals 14 residues. CDR3 sequence: CASSYSPWAPEQYF. For the CDR3, the DNA is TGTGCCAGCAGTTACTCGCCGTGGGCACCCGAGCAGTACTTC.

The rearrangement links TRBV7-9 to TRBJ2-5; D is possibly TRBD2 (6 bases). Germline CDR1 and CDR2: SEHNR and FQNEAQ (reference sequence). V lost 5 bases and J lost 3, with 13 bases in between. The CDR3 length is 14 residues. CDR3 bases: TGTGCCAGCAGCCCGCCGGGACTCAAAGAGACCCAGTACTTC. Its translation: CASSPPGLKETQYF. Variable domain in full (rest from reference TRBV7-9 and TRBJ2-5): DTGVSQNPRHKITKRGQNVTFRCDPISEHNRLYWYRQTLGQGPEFLTYFQNEAQLEKSRLLSDRFSAERPKGSFSTLEIQRTEQGDSAMYLCASSPPGLKETQYFGPGTRLLVL.

The chain carries TRBV5-8 and TRBJ1-4; D might be TRBD1 (6 bases). The CDR3 has 17 residues. Looked up from germline, CDR1 is SGHTS and CDR2 is YDEGEE. The V end lost 2 bases, the J end lost 8 bases, and 22 bases lay between the germline ends. In DNA form, the CDR3 reads TGTGCCAGCAGCTTACCAATCGACAGGCGGGTTGGGGAAAAACTGTTTTTT. This sequence encodes CASSLPIDRRVGEKLFF.

J is TRBJ1-2 and V is TRBV20-1; D is undetermined. Germline-derived CDR1 and CDR2 are DFQATT and SNEGSKA (reference sequence). The CDR3 is 11 amino acids. The germline V and J ends were trimmed by 5 bases and 7 bases, with 11 bases remaining between them. The CDR3 loop reads CSARGGGGYTF. Here the CDR3 DNA reads TGCAGTGCTCGAGGAGGAGGTGGCTACACCTTC.

CDR3 sequence reads: CASSIEQYF. CDR3 nucleotide sequence: TGTGCCAGCAGTATCGAGCAGTACTTC. The genes are TRBV6-1 and TRBJ2-5, with unresolved D. TRBJ2-7 explains the end of the DNA better; the J call may be wrong. Germline V gene data show CDR1 as MNHNS and CDR2 as SASEGT. This CDR3 has 9 amino acids.

The chain joins TRBV5-1 to TRBJ2-7; 7 bases agree with TRBD2. This CDR3 contains 14 residues. Unmatched junction bases numbered 9, after V lost 7 bases and J lost 2 bases. CDR1 is SGHRS and CDR2 is YFSETQ in the germline V gene. In nucleotides, the CDR3 is TGCGCCAGCTGCGCGGCTAGCGGACCCTACGAGCAGTACTTC. It yields the protein CASCAASGPYEQYF. Filled out from reference TRBV5-1 and TRBJ2-7, the complete variable domain reads KAGVTQTPRYLIKTRGQQVTLSCSPISGHRSVSWYQQTPGQGLQFLFEYFSETQRNKGNFPGRFSGRQFSNSRSEMNVSTLELGDSALYLCASCAASGPYEQYFGPGTRLTVT.

The rearrangement links TRBV7-6 to TRBJ1-5; D is unclear. Trimming removed 1 base at V and 7 bases at J, with 11 bases between. Looked up from germline, CDR1 is SGHVS and CDR2 is FNYEAQ. This CDR3 has 14 amino acids. The CDR3 reads CASSLVIGGQPQHF. CDR3 nucleotides: TGTGCCAGCAGCTTAGTCATCGGAGGGCAGCCCCAGCATTTT.

This clone was counted between two and nine times. The J gene is TRBJ2-2, the V gene TRBV5-1; a weak D match, TRBD1 (5 bases). The CDR3 spans 13 residues. CDR1 and CDR2 (germline): SGHRS, YFSETQ. Trimming pared 0 bases from V and 7 bases from J, leaving 7 bases between. Written as DNA, the CDR3 is TGCGCCAGCAGCTTGGGACAGATCGGGGAGCTGTTTTTT. This encodes CASSLGQIGELFF.

V usage is TRBV6-5 and J usage is TRBJ1-2; 11 nucleotides agree with TRBD1. The CDR3 is made up of 14 amino acids. Germline CDR1 reads MNHEY; CDR2 reads SVGAGI. J was trimmed by 4 bases and V by 6 bases; bases with no gene match: 4. CDR3 sequence: CASSQGQGGYGYTF. For the CDR3, the DNA is TGTGCCAGCAGCCAGGGACAGGGGGGCTATGGCTACACCTTC.

The genes are TRBV6-6 and TRBJ2-5; D unresolved. The J call may be mistaken, given a closer DNA end match to TRBJ2-7. The CDR3 totals 15 residues. Germline CDR1 reads MNHNY; CDR2 reads SVGAGI (reference sequence). The CDR3 DNA follows: TGTGCCAGCAGTTACTCGGAGAGTAGGTCCTACGAGCAGTACTTC. This encodes CASSYSESRSYEQYF.

V is TRBV7-2 and J is TRBJ2-7; a possible D gene is TRBD1 (7 bases). The CDR3 has 17 amino acids. Trimming removed 3 bases at V and 3 bases at J, with 21 bases between. Germline loops: CDR1 SGHTA, CDR2 FQGNSA. The CDR3 region has the DNA TGTGCCAGCAGCTTTAATAGGGTGCAGGGGGGAATCTACGAGCAGTACTTC. Translation: CASSFNRVQGGIYEQYF.

The chain uses TRBV27 and TRBJ1-2; no clear D gene. The CDR3 is made up of 14 amino acids. The germline V and J ends were trimmed by 5 bases and 0 bases, with 10 bases remaining between them. Germline assignment: CDR1 MNHEY and CDR2 SMNVEV (reference sequence). CDR3 loop: CASSPGETNYGYTF. The DNA of the CDR3 is TGTGCCAGCAGTCCCGGGGAAACTAACTATGGCTACACCTTC.